This T cell receptor (beta chain) was identified in a study of T cells after posttransplantation cyclophosphamide. General study findings and limits: Skin or GI-infiltrating T cells shared few TRB sequences with blood. Later blood repertoires were often dominated by clones from the donor CD8+ memory compartment. Recipient CMV seropositivity and CMV reactivation strongly tracked TRB clonality.

The germline V gene encodes CDR1 MDHEN and CDR2 SYDVKM. With 6 bases removed from V and 5 bases from J, the gap between germline ends came to 11 bases. This CDR3 has 12 residues. The protocol was immunoSEQ multiplex PCR, while the TCRdb copy is restricted to in-frame clones and leaves out a portion. This table has roughly 18,000 clones, 75% to 90% appearing once. Peripheral blood was collected from the related graft donor on the marrow donation day. Turning to this clone: Antigen unknown.

Sequences were obtained from memory CD4+ T cells sorted from blood. The sequence was obtained from a man aged 25 to 45 in good health and a related stem cell transplant donor. J is TRBJ2-7 and V is TRBV28, with a weak D call TRBD2 (6 bases). DNA for the CDR3: TGTGCCAGCAGAGAGACTAGGCACGAGCAGTACTTC. Its protein is CASRETRHEQYF.